This T cell receptor (beta chain) was identified in a study of cytomegalovirus exposure and HLA in healthy donors. Study-level background: Early release data held 80 million to 100 million unique TCRs from HLA-typed donors.

Germline CDR1 is SGDLS and CDR2 is YYNGEE. The CDR3 has 15 residues. The junction had 3 bases not matched to a gene; V was cut back by 0 bases and J by 2 bases. It was with 60 Vbeta and 13 Jbeta primers that the PCR ran. Assay used: immunoSEQ multiplex PCR; TCRdb lists only in-frame clones, some missing. This table holds roughly 150,000 clones, 64% found once. The sequence was obtained from a woman younger than 45 in good health and CMV-seropositive. V is TRBV9 and J is TRBJ2-7, with 9 bases fitting TRBD2. The sequenced material came from PBMCs. CDR3 nucleotide sequence: TGTGCCAGCAGCGTAGAGCCTAGCGGGGCCTACGAGCAGTACTTC. Encoded protein: CASSVEPSGAYEQYF.